This TCR beta chain was captured in a study of T cells in Graves' hyperthyroidism and ophthalmopathy. RNA transcripts yielded amplified TCR beta CDR3 regions. Researchers ran a first-round RT-PCR on the TCR CDR3 using the HTBI primer set. TCRdb recomputed calls from the multiplex PCR reads with MiXCR, one row per CDR3 protein. The table shows about 640,000 distinct CDR3 sequences, with less than 25% occurring only once. This clonotype was observed many times. Its antigen is currently unknown. Every diagnosis used clinical symptoms, serum thyroxine and TRAb, thyroid ultrasound and orbital computed tomography. Germline assignment: CDR1 DFQATT and CDR2 SNEGSKA (reference sequence). Deletions cut 6 bases from V and 3 bases from J, with 8 bases between. The CDR3 has 11 amino acids. Findings and caveats of the study: Blood also held most thyroid clonotypes expanded beyond 0.001.

This receptor was identified in a man aged 25 to 40 with Graves' ophthalmopathy. The sample comprised blood. The rearrangement links TRBV20-1 to TRBJ1-1; unclear D gene. CDR3 loop: CSATPYTEAFF. Written as DNA, the CDR3 is TGCAGTGCGACCCCTTACACTGAAGCTTTCTTT.